This TCR beta chain was identified during a study of blood T cell repertoires in COVID-19. Study summary: Researchers got acute and convalescent COVID-19 samples from the United States, Italy and Spain. Sources were T cells, B-cell-depleted T cells, or PBMCs; the material itself was cDNA or gDNA.

Per the authors' pipeline: Amplified reference gene primers provided the basis for estimating nucleated cell counts. The table came from immunoSEQ multiplex PCR; TCRdb's copy has only in-frame clones and leaves some out. V, J and clone size were drawn from that table, and D and trimming were deduced from the DNA. The sample contains more than 250,000 clones, around 88% of which appear only once. Per the germline V gene, CDR1 is LGHDT and CDR2 is YNNKEL (reference sequence). The CDR3 consists of 17 residues. J gave up 4 bases and V 5 bases, and 10 bases lay outside the gene matches. The origin of this receptor is a woman aged 25 to 39 who had recovered from COVID-19. Sequences were obtained from peripheral blood. The chain joins TRBV3-1 (or the pseudogene TRBV3-2) to TRBJ2-5, with TRBD2 matching 13 bases. The CDR3 bases are TGTGCCAGCAGCGGACCCGGGACTAGCGGGATATTAGAGACCCAGTACTTC. Amino acids: CASSGPGTSGILETQYF.